This T cell receptor (beta chain) originates from a study of beta chain features in type 1 diabetes. Study-level results: An over-representation of cells with high TCR expression could result from cDNA sequencing. TCRB CDR3s were moderately but significantly shorter in Type 1 diabetes patients in all four CD4+ subsets. A possible short-template PCR bias applies equally to patients and controls.

Deletions cut 5 bases from V and 0 bases from J, with 4 bases between. Germline CDR1 is SGHTA and CDR2 is FQGNSA. This CDR3 is 12 amino acids long. Expressed TCRB transcripts were sequenced after all isolated RNA was converted to cDNA. Profiled with immunoSEQ multiplex PCR; TCRdb holds only in-frame clones, not every one. Among 350,000 to 450,000 clones listed, approximately 14% were seen once. Cells sorted by CD45RO/CCR7/CD25/CD127/CD95/CD27 comprised CD4+ naive, central memory, regulatory and stem cell-like memory cells. The sample holds a few counts of this clone. Its antigen remains unidentified. The chain recombines TRBV7-2 with TRBJ1-2; D remains ambiguous. This receptor was taken from a man aged 25 to 40 in good health. Sequenced material: naive CD4+ T cells from blood. The CDR3 DNA reads TGTGCCAGCAGCCGGACTAACTATGGCTACACCTTC. Residues: CASSRTNYGYTF.